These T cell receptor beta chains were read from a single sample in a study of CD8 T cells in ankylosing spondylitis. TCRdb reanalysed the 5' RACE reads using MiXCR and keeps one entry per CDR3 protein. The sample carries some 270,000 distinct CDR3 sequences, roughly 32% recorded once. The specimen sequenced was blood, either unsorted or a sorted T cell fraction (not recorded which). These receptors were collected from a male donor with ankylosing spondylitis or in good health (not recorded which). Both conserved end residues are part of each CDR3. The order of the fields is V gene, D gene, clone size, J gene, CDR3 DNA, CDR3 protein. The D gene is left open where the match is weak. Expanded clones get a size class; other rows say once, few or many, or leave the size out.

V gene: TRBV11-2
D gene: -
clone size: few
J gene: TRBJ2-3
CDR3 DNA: TGTGCCAGCAGCCTCGGACGGCTCCGGGGGGCCTACACAGATACGCAGTATTTT
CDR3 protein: CASSLGRLRGAYTDTQYF

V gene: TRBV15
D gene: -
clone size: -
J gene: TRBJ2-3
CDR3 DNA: TGTGCCACCAGCAGAGCCGTCGATCTAGCGCCAGATACGCAGTATTTT
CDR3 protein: CATSRAVDLAPDTQYF

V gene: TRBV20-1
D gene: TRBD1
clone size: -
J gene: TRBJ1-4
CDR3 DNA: TGCAGTGCGCGAGGGGGACAGACTAATGAAAAACTGTTTTTT
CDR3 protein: CSARGGQTNEKLFF

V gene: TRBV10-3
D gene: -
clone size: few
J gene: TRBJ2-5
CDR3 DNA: TGTGCCATCAGTGAGTCGAGGACACCCCTAGAGACCCAGTACTTC
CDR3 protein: CAISESRTPLETQYF

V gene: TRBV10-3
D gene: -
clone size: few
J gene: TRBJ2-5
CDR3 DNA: TGTGCCATCAGTGAGTCCGGGTTACAGTACAGACAAGAGACCCAGTACTTC
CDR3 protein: CAISESGLQYRQETQYF

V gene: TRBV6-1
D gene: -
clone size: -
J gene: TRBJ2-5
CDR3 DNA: TGTGCCAGCAGGGAGGGACAGCACCAAGAGACCCAGTACTTC
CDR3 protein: CASREGQHQETQYF

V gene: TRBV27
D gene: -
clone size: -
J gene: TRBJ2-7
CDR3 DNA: TGTGCCAGCAGTTTAGGTCCTAGGGGCTACGAGCAGTACTTC
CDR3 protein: CASSLGPRGYEQYF

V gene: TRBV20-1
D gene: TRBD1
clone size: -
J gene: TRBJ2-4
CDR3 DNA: TGCAGTGCAAAAACAGGGGGCGATCGTACCAAAAACATTCAGTACTTC
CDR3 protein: CSAKTGGDRTKNIQYF

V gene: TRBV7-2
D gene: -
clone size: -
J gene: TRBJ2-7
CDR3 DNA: TGTGCCAGCAGCCGGGGACTTTCCTACGAGCAGTACTTC
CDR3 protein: CASSRGLSYEQYF

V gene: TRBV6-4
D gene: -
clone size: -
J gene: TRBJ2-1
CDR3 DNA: TGTGCCAGCAGTGGTCTAGGGGACGGAGCGTTCAATGAGCAGTTCTTC
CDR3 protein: CASSGLGDGAFNEQFF

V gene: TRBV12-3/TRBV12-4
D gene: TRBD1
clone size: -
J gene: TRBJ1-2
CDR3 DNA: TGTGCCAGCAGTTTAGGGGGGGGGACAGGGGTTAACTATGGCTACACCTTC
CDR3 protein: CASSLGGGTGVNYGYTF

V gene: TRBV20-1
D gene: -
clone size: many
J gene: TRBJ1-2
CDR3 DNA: TGCAGCGCTCCTGGACGCCGGGCGTCGAGCTATGGCTACACCTTC
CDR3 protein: CSAPGRRASSYGYTF

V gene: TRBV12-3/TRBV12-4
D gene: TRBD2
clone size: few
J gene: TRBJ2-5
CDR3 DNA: TGTGCCAGCAGTTCCCTCACTAGCGGGGGGAAAGAGACCCAGTACTTC
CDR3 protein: CASSSLTSGGKETQYF

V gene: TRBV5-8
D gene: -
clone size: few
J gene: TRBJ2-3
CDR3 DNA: TGTGCCAGCAGCCTTCAGGGAGGAGATACGCAGTATTTT
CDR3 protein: CASSLQGGDTQYF